These 20 T cell receptor beta chains came from one sample sequenced in a study of cytomegalovirus exposure and HLA in healthy donors. Primers included in the PCR were 60 Vbeta and 13 Jbeta primers. The method was immunoSEQ multiplex PCR; TCRdb's version includes in-frame clones alone and lacks a portion of them. The top ten clones hold more than 9.5% of a sample with about 69,000 clones, roughly 74% of them seen once. Sequencing was done on a sample of PBMCs. The receptors come from a woman aged 60-75 years in good health and CMV-seropositive.

This clone was picked up one time. The chain links TRBV28 to TRBJ2-7; TRBD2 matches 9 bases. This CDR3 contains 15 residues. V lost 6 bases, J lost 3 bases, and 9 bases stayed unmatched. CDR1 is MDHEN and CDR2 is SYDVKM in the germline V gene. CDR3 residues: CASRASGLADYEQYF. CDR3 nucleotide sequence: TGTGCCAGCAGGGCGTCGGGACTAGCCGACTACGAGCAGTACTTC.

This clone has more than one count but fewer than ten. This chain joins TRBV9 and TRBJ1-1; 10 bases line up with TRBD1. The V and J ends lost 4 bases and 5 bases, in that order; junction bases with no gene match: 5. Germline CDR1 and CDR2: SGDLS and YYNGEE. The CDR3 covers 14 residues. The chain's CDR3 is CASSPQDRGTEAFF. The CDR3 DNA sequence: TGTGCCAGCAGCCCTCAGGACAGGGGGACTGAAGCTTTCTTT.

This clone was detected only once. This sequence joins TRBV18 and TRBJ1-1, with 9 bases aligning to TRBD1. The CDR3 runs 14 residues. V dropped 6 bases and J dropped 0; count of bases not matched to a gene: 2. Germline CDR1 reads KGHSH; CDR2 reads LQKENI. CDR3 loop: CASSRTGVNTEAFF. DNA for the CDR3: TGTGCCAGCTCCCGGACAGGGGTGAACACTGAAGCTTTCTTT.

The chain joins TRBV6-5 to TRBJ2-1; D might be TRBD1 (6 bases). CDR1 and CDR2 (germline): MNHEY, SVGAGI. This CDR3 has 15 amino acids. The V end was cut by 6 bases, the J end by 3 bases, with 15 bases between. Here the CDR3 reads CASSPRTEIYNEQFF. CDR3 nucleotide sequence: TGTGCCAGCAGCCCTAGGACAGAGATCTACAATGAGCAGTTCTTC.

CDR3 sequence (DNA): TGTGCCTGGCGGTTGAGGGGGCATACAGATACGCAGTATTTT. Translating it yields CAWRLRGHTDTQYF. The rearrangement uses TRBV30 and TRBJ2-3; 7 bases match TRBD1. Trimming cost V 5 bases and J 3 bases; bases outside gene matches: 8. Germline assignment: CDR1 GTSNPN and CDR2 SVGIG (reference sequence). This CDR3 is 14 amino acids long.

The chain has TRBV2 and TRBJ1-5; TRBD1 might be the D (5 bases). This CDR3 has 15 amino acids. Germline V gene lookup returns CDR1 SNHLY and CDR2 FYNNEI. V was shortened by 2 bases and J by 1 base, with 9 bases between the two germline ends. The CDR3 nucleotides read TGTGCCAGCAGTGAAACAGGAGGGAGCAATCAGCCCCAGCATTTT. It yields the protein CASSETGGSNQPQHF.

The rearrangement uses TRBV19 and TRBJ1-2, with D maybe TRBD1 (6 bases). CDR1 is LNHDA, CDR2 SQIVND, per germline (reference sequence). This CDR3 has 13 residues. The ends were cut back, 7 bases at V and 8 bases at J, with 17 bases in the middle. The CDR3 is CASIQDSLTGYTF. DNA for the CDR3: TGTGCCAGTATCCAGGACAGCCTGACGGGCTACACCTTC.

The chain uses TRBV2 and TRBJ1-6; TRBD1 matches at 12 bases. CDR3 length: 15 amino acids. Per germline, CDR1 SNHLY and CDR2 FYNNEI. The V and J ends lost 8 bases and 5 bases, in that order; junction bases with no gene match: 4. The CDR3 sequence is CASARDRGHNSPLHF. DNA of the CDR3: TGTGCCAGCGCCCGGGACAGGGGGCATAATTCACCCCTCCACTTT.

The rearrangement uses TRBV27 and TRBJ1-3, with D possibly matching TRBD1 (5 bases). The CDR3 is made up of 13 amino acids. Germline CDR1 MNHEY, CDR2 SMNVEV (reference sequence). V was cut by 5 bases and J by 4 bases, with 9 bases left in between. DNA of the CDR3: TGTGCCAGCAGTCCAGGGTTGGGAAACACCATATATTTT. Its protein is CASSPGLGNTIYF.

This clone showed up just a few times. The chain carries TRBV2 and TRBJ2-7, with TRBD1 matching 9 bases. Germline CDR1 and CDR2: SNHLY and FYNNEI. With V trimmed by 7 bases and J by 6 bases, 10 bases remained unmatched. The CDR3 spans 14 residues. The DNA of the CDR3 is TGTGCCAGCATCCCCTGGACAGGGGAGGGCGAGCAGTACTTC. Protein product: CASIPWTGEGEQYF. The full variable domain, completed using reference TRBV2 and TRBJ2-7, is EPEVTQTPSHQVTQMGQEVILRCVPISNHLYFYWYRQILGQKVEFLVSFYNNEISEKSEIFDDQFSVERPDGSNFTLKIRSTKLEDSAMYFCASIPWTGEGEQYFGPGTRLTVT.

The V gene is TRBV30, the J gene TRBJ2-5; 8 bases agree with TRBD1. Germline V gene sequence: CDR1 GTSNPN, CDR2 SVGIG (reference sequence). V lost 3 bases, J lost 0 bases, and 3 bases stayed unmatched. The CDR3 runs 14 residues. In DNA, the CDR3 is TGTGCCTGGAGCGACAGGGGTAACCAAGAGACCCAGTACTTC. Translated: CAWSDRGNQETQYF.

The CDR3 sequence: CASSQGLEETQYF. The CDR3 DNA is TGCGCCAGCAGCCAAGGACTAGAAGAGACCCAGTACTTC. The chain is built from TRBV4-1 and TRBJ2-5, with D possibly TRBD2 on 6 matching bases. Germline V gene lookup returns CDR1 MGHRA and CDR2 YSYEKL. V was shortened by 1 base and J by 3 bases, with 6 bases between the two germline ends. The CDR3 consists of 13 residues.

The chain's CDR3 is CASSRILAGGPRDTQYF. The CDR3, as DNA: TGTGCCAGCAGCCGAATATTAGCGGGAGGGCCGAGAGATACGCAGTATTTT. The V gene is TRBV11-2, the J gene TRBJ2-3; 11 bases align to TRBD2. CDR1 is SGHAT and CDR2 is FQNNGV in the germline V gene. This CDR3 contains 17 residues. Trimming cost V 5 bases and J 5 bases; bases outside gene matches: 12.

The chain has TRBV9 and TRBJ2-2, with TRBD2 as a possible D gene (6 bases). Trimming cost V 3 bases and J 6 bases, with 21 bases left between them. This CDR3 spans 17 amino acids. Germline V gene sequence: CDR1 SGDLS, CDR2 YYNGEE. The CDR3, as DNA: TGTGCCAGCAGCGCACCCTCGGGACTGCCCGGCGCCGGGGAGCTGTTTTTT. Its translation is CASSAPSGLPGAGELFF.

The CDR3 nucleotides are TGTGCCAGCAGCTTAGGACAGGGTGGGGACGAGCAGTACTTC. Residues: CASSLGQGGDEQYF. V and J are TRBV7-9 and TRBJ2-7; 7 bases map to TRBD1. The V gene end was trimmed by 1 base and the J gene end by 5 bases; junction bases not matched to a gene: 5. Germline CDR1 reads SEHNR; CDR2 reads FQNEAQ (reference sequence). The CDR3 sequence is 14 residues long.

V is TRBV5-1 and J is TRBJ2-3, with TRBD1 matching over 8 bases. Germline V CDR1 and CDR2: SGHRS, YFSETQ. V lost 4 bases and J lost 4; bases outside the gene matches: 5. CDR3 length: 14 residues. The CDR3 DNA is TGCGCCAGCAGCCCTCAGGGGGCCGCAGATACGCAGTATTTT. Its protein is CASSPQGAADTQYF. The full variable domain, rest sourced from reference TRBV5-1 and TRBJ2-3, is KAGVTQTPRYLIKTRGQQVTLSCSPISGHRSVSWYQQTPGQGLQFLFEYFSETQRNKGNFPGRFSGRQFSNSRSEMNVSTLELGDSALYLCASSPQGAADTQYFGPGTRLTVL.

The chain links TRBV6-5 to TRBJ2-7; 8 positions agree with TRBD2. Trimming at V came to 0 bases and at J to 7 bases, leaving 8 bases not matched to a gene. Germline V CDR1 and CDR2: MNHEY, SVGAGI. This CDR3 region has 15 residues. The CDR3 region is CASSYSGAGGVEQYF. The CDR3 DNA sequence: TGTGCCAGCAGTTACTCGGGTGCGGGGGGTGTAGAGCAGTACTTC.

The J gene is TRBJ2-7, the V gene TRBV5-1; 10 bases agree with TRBD1. The CDR3 totals 14 residues. V shed 4 bases, J shed 5 bases, and the junction held 6 bases outside the gene matches. CDR1 and CDR2 from the germline V gene are SGHRS and YFSETQ. Written as DNA, the CDR3 is TGCGCCAGCAGCCTGGGACAGGGGACCAACGAGCAGTACTTC. It encodes CASSLGQGTNEQYF.

Of note for this clone: At one of its ends the junction is not consistent with the germline gene, which may arise from a read error. This chain uses TRBV4-1 with TRBJ2-2, with 12 bases matching TRBD2. The length of the CDR3 is 13 residues. CDR1 MGHRA and CDR2 YSYEKL come from the germline V gene. CDR3 in DNA: TGCGCCAGCAGCCAGAGACTAGCGGGGGAACTGTTTTTT. Amino acids: CASSQRLAGELFF.

This clone was seen only once. V gene TRBV15 combines with J gene TRBJ2-2; 7 nucleotides agree with TRBD1. Germline trimming cut 3 bases from V and 4 bases from J; bases unmatched to any gene: 8. This CDR3 is 16 amino acids long. Germline V gives CDR1 LNHNV, CDR2 YYDKDF (reference sequence). The CDR3: CATSRRQGVSTGELFF. CDR3 sequence (DNA): TGTGCCACCAGCAGGCGACAGGGAGTGAGCACCGGGGAGCTGTTTTTT.